The present T cell receptor (beta chain) was sequenced within a study of control samples from healthy donors and cancer patients. The method was immunoSEQ multiplex PCR; TCRdb's version includes in-frame clones alone and lacks a portion of them. The data show around 49,000 clones, roughly 89% seen once. The CDR3 runs 14 residues. The germline gives CDR1 KGHSH, CDR2 LQKENI. V gave up 2 bases and J gave up 6 bases; unmatched junction bases: 6. The sample comprised PBMCs. The rearrangement links TRBV18 to TRBJ2-5; TRBD2 aligns across 7 bases. This sequence was found in a man aged 35 to 55 with colorectal cancer. CDR3 in DNA: TGTGCCAGCTCACCAGGGGCCGGGGGGAAGACCCAGTACTTC. Its translation: CASSPGAGGKTQYF. Supplemented by reference TRBV18 and TRBJ2-5, the full variable domain reads NAGVMQNPRHLVRRRGQEARLRCSPMKGHSHVYWYRQLPEEGLKFMVYLQKENIIDESGMPKERFSAEFPKEGPSILRIQQVVRGDSAAYFCASSPGAGGKTQYFGPGTRLLVL.